Below, one TCR beta chain is given with its context. This sample is drawn from a study of blood T cell repertoires in COVID-19. In the study overall: Collection of acute and convalescent COVID-19 samples took place in the United States, Italy and Spain.

In the original processing: Amplification of reference gene primers was used by the study to estimate nucleated cell counts. Assay used: immunoSEQ multiplex PCR; TCRdb lists only in-frame clones, some missing. The DNA was the basis for D and trimming; V, J and clone size are from that table. The profile shows a few hundred thousand clones, roughly 90% of them singletons. The Seattle site enrolled patients during active infection and followed them longitudinally. Sequencing used peripheral blood. This sequence was found in a man between 18 and 35 years old with COVID-19, enrolled during active disease.

This CDR3 is CASSLRTGSGANVLTF. The CDR3 coding sequence is TGTGCCAGCAGCCTTAGGACAGGGTCCGGGGCCAACGTCCTGACTTTC. The gene calls are TRBV7-3 and TRBJ2-6; the match to TRBD1 covers 8 bases. The CDR3 is 16 amino acids. V lost 5 bases, J lost 4 bases, and 7 bases stayed unmatched. The germline gives CDR1 SGHTA, CDR2 FQGTGA. The variable domain in full, with the rest retrieved from reference TRBV7-3 and TRBJ2-6, is GAGVSQTPSNKVTEKGKYVELRCDPISGHTALYWYRQSLGQGPEFLIYFQGTGAADDSGLPNDRFFAVRPEGSVSTLKIQRTERGDSAVYLCASSLRTGSGANVLTFGAGSRLTVL.